The 31 T cell receptor beta chains below all came from one sample that was sequenced in a study of blood T cell repertoires in COVID-19. Profiling relied on immunoSEQ multiplex PCR, and the TCRdb table lists in-frame clones only, not all of them. Here the sample spans roughly 57,000 clones, about 87% being singletons. Sequencing used peripheral blood. The receptors were sampled from a woman aged 60-70 years with COVID-19, enrolled during active disease.

The rearrangement links TRBV12-3 or TRBV12-4 to TRBJ2-5, with TRBD1 matching over 10 bases. The CDR3 runs 13 residues. V dropped 5 bases and J dropped 5; count of bases not matched to a gene: 2. The chain's CDR3 is CASSRQGAETQYF. In nucleotides, the CDR3 is TGTGCCAGCAGTCGACAGGGGGCCGAGACCCAGTACTTC.

The rearrangement links TRBV4-2 to TRBJ2-7; possibly TRBD1 for D (6 bases). This CDR3 is built from 16 residues. Trimming cost V 5 bases and J 1 base, with 18 bases left between them. Germline-derived CDR1 and CDR2 are LGHNA and YNFKEQ. The CDR3 DNA follows: TGTGCCAGCAGCAAGAGTGGACAGAGGGCTTCCTACGAGCAGTACTTC. Its translation is CASSKSGQRASYEQYF.

This chain uses TRBV28 with TRBJ2-3, with 9 bases aligning to TRBD1. J lost 2 bases, V lost 8 bases, and 2 bases had no gene match. In germline, CDR1 is MDHEN, CDR2 SYDVKM. This CDR3 comprises 13 residues. The CDR3 coding sequence is TGTGCCAGCCGGGACAGGGCCACAGATACGCAGTATTTT. Amino acid sequence: CASRDRATDTQYF. The whole variable domain, remainder taken from reference TRBV28 and TRBJ2-3, is DVKVTQSSRYLVKRTGEKVFLECVQDMDHENMFWYRQDPGLGLRLIYFSYDVKMKEKGDIPEGYSVSREKKERFSLILESASTNQTSMYLCASRDRATDTQYFGPGTRLTVL.

The chain recombines TRBV18 with TRBJ2-3, with TRBD1 matching over 8 bases. The V and J ends lost 4 bases and 0 bases, in that order; junction bases with no gene match: 3. The CDR3 totals 15 residues. Germline values: CDR1 KGHSH, CDR2 LQKENI. CDR3 sequence reads: CASSLTGASTDTQYF. For the CDR3, the DNA is TGTGCCAGCTCACTGACAGGGGCTAGCACAGATACGCAGTATTTT.

The V and J genes are TRBV9 and TRBJ2-2; no reliable D call. V was cut by 4 bases and J by 2 bases, with 3 bases left in between. The CDR3 totals 12 residues. The germline V gene has CDR1 SGDLS and CDR2 YYNGEE. For the CDR3, the DNA is TGTGCCAGCAGCCCTAACACCGGGGAGCTGTTTTTT. This sequence encodes CASSPNTGELFF.

This chain links TRBV3-1 (or the pseudogene TRBV3-2) with TRBJ2-7; maybe TRBD1 (6 bases). The V end was cut by 3 bases, the J end by 9 bases, with 18 bases between. The germline gives CDR1 LGHDT, CDR2 YNNKEL (reference sequence). The CDR3 loop spans 14 amino acids. CDR3 residues: CASSQRTEYAMQYF. CDR3 sequence (DNA): TGTGCCAGCAGCCAGAGGACAGAGTACGCTATGCAGTACTTC.

Remarks on this clone: One end of the junction fails to match germline, which may point to a read error. V is TRBV30 and J is TRBJ1-2; D not certain. Germline assignment: CDR1 GTSNPN and CDR2 SVGIG (reference sequence). The CDR3 extends over 11 amino acids. The CDR3 loop is CAWSHQSSDYF. CDR3 coding DNA: TGTGCCTGGAGTCATCAGTCATCCGACTACTTC.

The chain recombines TRBV19 with TRBJ1-2, with 11 bases fitting TRBD1. Germline V gene data show CDR1 as LNHDA and CDR2 as SQIVND (reference sequence). V shed 9 bases, J shed 4 bases, and the junction held 10 bases outside the gene matches. CDR3 length: 15 residues. The chain's CDR3 is CARTYAGTGGYGYTF. CDR3 in DNA: TGTGCCAGAACCTATGCCGGGACAGGGGGCTATGGCTACACCTTC. The complete variable domain, with remaining parts taken from reference TRBV19 and TRBJ1-2, reads DGGITQSPKYLFRKEGQNVTLSCEQNLNHDAMYWYRQDPGQGLRLIYYSQIVNDFQKGDIAEGYSVSREKKESFPLTVTSAQKNPTAFYLCARTYAGTGGYGYTFGSGTRLTVV.

The chain is built from TRBV19 and TRBJ2-5; 11 bases line up with TRBD1. V lost 5 bases to trimming and J lost 1 base; unmatched junction nucleotides: 3. There are 15 residues in the CDR3. In germline, CDR1 is LNHDA, CDR2 SQIVND (reference sequence). The CDR3 DNA follows: TGTGCCAGTAGTTACGGGACAGGGGGCCAAGAGACCCAGTACTTC. Translation: CASSYGTGGQETQYF.

This clone was counted a few times. This chain connects TRBV14 to TRBJ1-1; 8 bases are shared with TRBD1. This CDR3 has 15 residues. With 2 bases clipped from V and 5 bases from J, the junction kept 7 bases outside the gene matches. Germline V gives CDR1 SGHDN, CDR2 FVKESK. The CDR3 coding sequence is TGTGCCAGCAGCCAACTGACAGGGGAGGGTACTGAAGCTTTCTTT. As protein: CASSQLTGEGTEAFF.

The chain uses TRBV7-9 and TRBJ2-2; 7 nucleotides line up with TRBD2. Trimming removed 2 bases from V and 3 bases from J; junction bases left unmatched: 6. Germline CDR1 and CDR2: SEHNR and FQNEAQ (reference sequence). The CDR3 length is 16 residues. CDR3 coding DNA: TGTGCCAGCAGCTTACTCGCGGGAGTCGACACCGGGGAGCTGTTTTTT. Encoded protein: CASSLLAGVDTGELFF.

This chain uses TRBV7-2 with TRBJ2-5; TRBD1 matches at 7 bases. The germline V gene encodes CDR1 SGHTA and CDR2 FQGNSA. The CDR3 is 14 amino acids. V shed 3 bases and J 5 bases; nucleotides not matched to a gene: 6. CDR3 DNA: TGTGCCAGCAGCTTGCAAGGGGGCGGGGAGACCCAGTACTTC. Its protein is CASSLQGGGETQYF.

The rearrangement joins TRBV3-1 (or the pseudogene TRBV3-2) to TRBJ2-1, with D possibly TRBD1 on 5 matching bases. Deletions cut 4 bases from V and 0 bases from J, with 10 bases between. CDR1 and CDR2 (germline): LGHDT, YNNKEL (reference sequence). CDR3 length: 15 amino acids. The CDR3 DNA reads as TGTGCCAGCAGCCCCATAAGGGGCTCCTACAATGAGCAGTTCTTC. It codes for CASSPIRGSYNEQFF.

The CDR3 sequence: CASSPPGWNEQFF. DNA for the CDR3: TGTGCCAGCAGTCCACCGGGGTGGAATGAGCAGTTCTTC. The gene calls are TRBV2 and TRBJ2-1; D is perhaps TRBD2 (5 bases). V was cut by 5 bases and J by 7 bases, with 12 bases left in between. Germline values: CDR1 SNHLY, CDR2 FYNNEI. The CDR3 contains 13 residues.

V usage is TRBV11-3 and J usage is TRBJ2-1, with D perhaps TRBD1 (6 bases). The V gene's germline CDR1 is SGHNT and CDR2 YENEEA. Trimming cost V 1 base and J 6 bases, with 10 bases left between them. The CDR3 runs to 14 residues. The CDR3 sequence: CASSLGGQINEQFF. CDR3 coding DNA: TGTGCCAGCAGCTTAGGGGGGCAGATCAATGAGCAGTTCTTC. The entire variable domain, with the rest obtained from reference TRBV11-3 and TRBJ2-1, is as follows: EAGVVQSPRYKIIEKKQPVAFWCNPISGHNTLYWYLQNLGQGPELLIRYENEEAVDDSQLPKDRFSAERLKGVDSTLKIQPAELGDSAVYLCASSLGGQINEQFFGPGTRLTVL.

This chain uses TRBV20-1 with TRBJ1-5; D not resolved. Germline loops: CDR1 DFQATT, CDR2 SNEGSKA (reference sequence). CDR3 length: 13 residues. V lost 3 bases to trimming and J lost 5 bases, with 11 bases between them. CDR3 in DNA: TGCAGTGCTAGTTCGGAGCTTTATCAGCCCCAGCATTTT. Translated, it gives CSASSELYQPQHF.

This sequence joins TRBV7-6 and TRBJ2-1; 7 bases are shared with TRBD2. This CDR3 has 15 amino acids. Per germline, CDR1 SGHVS and CDR2 FNYEAQ. V was pared by 3 bases and J by 3 bases, with 5 bases of the junction left unmatched. CDR3 in amino acids: CASSFRVAGYNEQFF. For the CDR3, the DNA is TGTGCCAGCAGCTTCCGGGTAGCGGGCTACAATGAGCAGTTCTTC.

This clone was counted once. The chain is built from TRBV27 and TRBJ1-5; D is perhaps TRBD1 (5 bases). Trimming shortened V by 5 bases and J by 5 bases, and 28 bases separated the two germline ends. This CDR3 comprises 19 residues. The V gene's germline CDR1 is MNHEY and CDR2 SMNVEV (reference sequence). In DNA form, the CDR3 reads TGTGCCAGCAGTCCACTCGGACTCCCGGGGGTAACGGGCGATCAGCCCCAGCATTTT. Translating gives CASSPLGLPGVTGDQPQHF.

The rearrangement links TRBV19 to TRBJ2-4; tentative D call: TRBD1 (6 bases). CDR1 and CDR2 from the germline V gene are LNHDA and SQIVND (reference sequence). The CDR3 consists of 15 residues. V was cut by 4 bases and J by 8 bases, with 18 bases left in between. CDR3 amino acids: CASSSPLGAGDIQYF. CDR3 in DNA: TGTGCCAGTAGTAGTCCCCTGGGTGCAGGGGACATTCAGTACTTC.

V usage is TRBV5-1 and J usage is TRBJ1-1; 8 nucleotides match TRBD1. Germline loops: CDR1 SGHRS, CDR2 YFSETQ. The V gene end was trimmed by 6 bases and the J gene end by 1 base; junction bases not matched to a gene: 8. CDR3 length: 15 residues. The CDR3 nucleotides are TGCGCCAGCATCCTCGGGACAGGAACGAACACTGAAGCTTTCTTT. Protein sequence: CASILGTGTNTEAFF.

This rearrangement joins TRBV10-3 to TRBJ2-7, with TRBD2 as a possible D gene (6 bases). Germline assignment: CDR1 ENHRY and CDR2 SYGVKD. V was pared by 0 bases and J by 2 bases, with 14 bases between. The CDR3 runs to 16 residues. The DNA for the CDR3 is TGTGCCATCAGTGAGTCGCACGGGGCGGGACCCTACGAGCAGTACTTC. It yields the protein CAISESHGAGPYEQYF.

The V call is TRBV7-9, the J call TRBJ2-1, with 11 bases identical to TRBD2. Trimming removed 5 bases from V and 3 bases from J; junction bases left unmatched: 6. CDR3 size: 16 residues. Germline assignment: CDR1 SEHNR and CDR2 FQNEAQ (reference sequence). The CDR3, as DNA: TGTGCCAGCAGCCACCTAGCGGGAGGACACTACAATGAGCAGTTCTTC. Its translation: CASSHLAGGHYNEQFF.

This clone has a single count. The gene calls are TRBV9 and TRBJ2-2, with TRBD2 as a possible D gene (6 bases). Germline assignment: CDR1 SGDLS and CDR2 YYNGEE. The CDR3 has 16 amino acids. V lost 2 bases, J lost 0 bases, and 11 bases lay in between. CDR3 amino acids: CASSVSGGANTGELFF. CDR3 sequence (DNA): TGTGCCAGCAGCGTTAGCGGTGGGGCGAACACCGGGGAGCTGTTTTTT.

V and J are TRBV28 and TRBJ2-7; D gene uncertain. Germline loops: CDR1 MDHEN, CDR2 SYDVKM. V was pared by 2 bases and J by 3 bases, with 11 bases between. The CDR3 totals 14 residues. The CDR3 region has the DNA TGTGCCAGCAGTTTACCTGGGCAGAACTACGAGCAGTACTTC. Translation: CASSLPGQNYEQYF.

The chain carries TRBV6-4 and TRBJ1-1; D gene ambiguous. CDR1 is MRHNA and CDR2 is SNTAGT in the germline V gene. V was clipped by 4 bases and J by 1 base, with 7 bases between them. The CDR3 has 13 amino acids. In nucleotides, the CDR3 is TGTGCCAGCAGTGCCAACGGGAACACTGAAGCTTTCTTT. Encoded protein: CASSANGNTEAFF.

This sequence joins TRBV6-1 and TRBJ2-1; 10 bases match TRBD2. Germline lookup yields CDR1 MNHNS and CDR2 SASEGT. This CDR3 has 15 residues. J was trimmed by 7 bases and V by 6 bases; bases with no gene match: 9. CDR3 sequence reads: CASSSSGRASNEQFF. The CDR3 DNA follows: TGTGCCAGCAGCTCCAGCGGGAGGGCCAGTAATGAGCAGTTCTTC.

J is TRBJ2-1 and V is TRBV3-1 (or the pseudogene TRBV3-2); the match to TRBD1 covers 10 bases. The germline CDR1 and CDR2 sequences are LGHDT and YNNKEL (reference sequence). V dropped 6 bases and J dropped 0; count of bases not matched to a gene: 2. The CDR3 sequence is 15 residues long. Here the CDR3 reads CASSRTGGSYNEQFF. For the CDR3, the DNA is TGTGCCAGCAGTCGGACAGGGGGCTCCTACAATGAGCAGTTCTTC.

The rearrangement uses TRBV7-6 and TRBJ2-3; the match to TRBD1 covers 10 bases. Trimming removed 5 bases from V and 0 bases from J; junction bases left unmatched: 11. In germline, CDR1 is SGHVS, CDR2 FNYEAQ. The CDR3 loop spans 18 amino acids. The CDR3 nucleotides are TGTGCCAGCAGCCTTCAAGACAGGGGGCGGTTTAGCACAGATACGCAGTATTTT. Its protein product is CASSLQDRGRFSTDTQYF.

The chain's CDR3 is CASSKAELAGHEQFF. CDR3 nucleotides: TGTGCCAGCAGCAAAGCTGAACTAGCGGGACATGAGCAGTTCTTC. This chain uses TRBV7-9 with TRBJ2-1; 10 bases are a match to TRBD2. Germline CDR1 and CDR2: SEHNR and FQNEAQ (reference sequence). Trimming took 5 bases from V and 8 from J; bases not matched to a gene: 9. The CDR3 runs to 15 residues.

This clone was observed once. The chain carries TRBV28 and TRBJ1-4; weak D call: TRBD1 (5 bases). The CDR3 sequence is 14 residues long. Germline-derived CDR1 and CDR2 are MDHEN and SYDVKM. Trimming pared 4 bases from V and 7 bases from J, leaving 13 bases between. CDR3 residues: CASSYRGFPEKLFF. The CDR3 bases are TGTGCCAGCAGTTATCGGGGGTTTCCTGAAAAACTGTTTTTT.

This sequence joins TRBV6-5 and TRBJ2-1; D unclear. The CDR3 loop spans 12 amino acids. CDR1 is MNHEY, CDR2 SVGAGI, per germline. V was shortened by 0 bases and J by 6 bases, with 3 bases between the two germline ends. The DNA for the CDR3 is TGTGCCAGCAGTTACTCCGGCAATGAGCAGTTCTTC. Its protein product is CASSYSGNEQFF.